Below, 10 T cell receptor beta chains from the same sample are listed, as sequenced in a study of blood T cells in healthy people across ages. Together with a sample-barcoded 5' primer, a J-beta primer mix was included in a second PCR lasting roughly 6 to 12 cycles. MiXCR was run by TCRdb on the 5' RACE reads, yielding one entry per CDR3 protein. The sample holds around 820,000 distinct CDR3 sequences, approximately 25% seen once. These data were also reused for a study on T cells of mothers and their children.

The sequencing input was blood. The receptor set was obtained from a boy younger than 18 in good health.

The rearrangement links TRBV29-1 to TRBJ1-2; 9 bases are a match to TRBD1. The CDR3 is made up of 13 amino acids. Germline-derived CDR1 and CDR2 are SQVTM and ANQGSEA. V gave up 7 bases and J gave up 4 bases; unmatched junction bases: 7. CDR3 sequence reads: CSAWDRDTYGYTF. In DNA form, the CDR3 reads TGCAGCGCATGGGACAGGGACACCTATGGCTACACCTTC. The complete variable domain, with remaining parts taken from reference TRBV29-1 and TRBJ1-2, reads SAVISQKPSRDICQRGTSLTIQCQVDSQVTMMFWYRQQPGQSLTLIATANQGSEATYESGFVIDKFPISRPNLTFSTLTVSNMSPEDSSIYLCSAWDRDTYGYTFGSGTRLTVV.

This chain joins TRBV10-3 and TRBJ1-6, with 8 bases lining up with TRBD1. After removal of 8 bases from V and 14 bases from J, the junction contained 8 bases not matched to a gene. CDR1 and CDR2 (germline): ENHRY, SYGVKD. The CDR3 length is 12 residues. CDR3 amino acids: CAIADRENTLHF. Here the CDR3 DNA reads TGTGCCATCGCGGACAGGGAAAATACCCTCCACTTT.

The chain carries TRBV3-1 and TRBJ2-5; TRBD2 might be the D (5 bases). V dropped 4 bases and J dropped 5 bases, with 14 bases sitting between them. Germline CDR1 and CDR2: LGHDT and YNNKEL (reference sequence). The CDR3 covers 14 residues. The CDR3 spells CASSPSRPGETQYF. The CDR3 DNA is TGTGCCAGCAGCCCTAGTCGACCGGGGGAGACCCAGTACTTC.

A few counts support this clonotype. This chain connects TRBV9 to TRBJ2-5; TRBD1 matches 7 bases. The J call may be in error: the DNA end matches TRBJ2-7 better. CDR1 and CDR2 (germline): SGDLS, YYNGEE. The CDR3 is 14 residues long. In nucleotides, the CDR3 is TGTGCCAGCAGAGAACAGGGGACGGCCTACGAGCAGTACTTC. Encoded protein: CASREQGTAYEQYF.

The table lists this clonotype with a few counts. The CDR3 spells CSVVGGGISYEQYF. CDR3 DNA: TGCAGCGTTGTGGGGGGCGGGATCTCCTACGAGCAGTACTTC. This rearrangement joins TRBV29-1 to TRBJ2-7; D may correspond to TRBD1 or TRBD2 (6 bases each). Per germline, CDR1 SQVTM and CDR2 ANQGSEA. Trimming took 4 bases from V and 0 from J, leaving 13 bases between them. This CDR3 is built from 14 residues.

V is TRBV6-2 or TRBV6-3 and J is TRBJ1-6; D gene ambiguous. The CDR3 spans 17 residues. Germline loops: CDR1 MNHEY, CDR2 SVGEGT. The V and J ends lost 2 bases and 4 bases respectively, with 15 bases between them. This chain's CDR3 is CASSYVTVAGYNSPLHF. The CDR3 DNA reads as TGTGCCAGCAGTTACGTTACTGTGGCGGGATATAATTCACCCCTCCACTTT.

This clonotype was seen more than once but under ten times. CDR3 protein: CASSQSGGSSYEQYF. In DNA, the CDR3 is TGTGCCAGCAGCCAGAGCGGGGGGTCTTCCTACGAGCAGTACTTC. The chain links TRBV2 to TRBJ2-7; TRBD2 agrees at 9 bases. The CDR3 is 15 residues long. J lost 1 base, V lost 6 bases, and 7 bases had no gene match. Germline assignment: CDR1 SNHLY and CDR2 FYNNEI.

The chain is built from TRBV6-2 or TRBV6-3 and TRBJ2-4; 8 bases line up with TRBD2. CDR1 is MNHEY, CDR2 SVGEGT, per germline. The CDR3 spans 13 residues. The V and J ends lost 9 bases and 7 bases, in that order; junction bases with no gene match: 8. The CDR3 spells CASPGLEANIQYF. The CDR3, as DNA: TGTGCCAGTCCGGGACTAGAGGCGAACATTCAGTACTTC.

The table lists this clonotype with a few counts. This chain links TRBV12-3 or TRBV12-4 with TRBJ1-4; D not resolved. The ends were cut back, 5 bases at V and 4 bases at J, with 20 bases in the middle. CDR3 length: 17 amino acids. The CDR3 DNA sequence: TGTGCCAGCAGTCACAAAATATTATGGGCCCGTAATGAAAAACTGTTTTTT. It specifies CASSHKILWARNEKLFF.

This chain joins TRBV29-1 and TRBJ2-5, with 9 bases lining up with TRBD2. After removal of 5 bases from V and 4 bases from J, the junction contained 5 bases not matched to a gene. Germline CDR1 SQVTM, CDR2 ANQGSEA. This CDR3 is 13 amino acids long. The CDR3, as DNA: TGCAGCGTTCGCGGGAGGGCCGTAGAGACCCAGTACTTC. It codes for CSVRGRAVETQYF.